The 21 T cell receptor beta chains in this list originate from one sample, sequenced in a study of cytomegalovirus exposure and HLA in healthy donors. Researchers ran the PCR with 60 Vbeta and 13 Jbeta primers. TCRdb's copy holds only in-frame clones and misses some; the assay was immunoSEQ multiplex PCR. The data hold roughly 160,000 clones, with approximately 80% observed a single time. The sequencing input was PBMCs. These receptors were taken from a boy between 2 and 10 years old in good health and CMV-seronegative.

The V and J genes are TRBV11-2 and TRBJ2-5; TRBD1 matches at 8 bases. The CDR3 runs 17 residues. Trimming took 1 base from V and 7 from J; bases not matched to a gene: 14. The V gene's germline CDR1 is SGHAT and CDR2 FQNNGV. CDR3 loop: CASSLVTTGAIPWTQYF. CDR3 in DNA: TGTGCCAGCAGCTTAGTAACGACAGGGGCCATCCCATGGACCCAGTACTTC.

The chain joins TRBV19 to TRBJ1-3; 9 nucleotides line up with TRBD1. In germline, CDR1 is LNHDA, CDR2 SQIVND (reference sequence). The J segment lost 1 base and the V segment lost 6 bases, leaving 10 bases of the junction unmatched. The CDR3 loop spans 17 amino acids. CDR3 in DNA: TGTGCCAGTAGCGGGACAGGGCCCGCCGAGTCTGGAAACACCATATATTTT. This gives the protein CASSGTGPAESGNTIYF. Complete variable domain (other parts from reference TRBV19 and TRBJ1-3): DGGITQSPKYLFRKEGQNVTLSCEQNLNHDAMYWYRQDPGQGLRLIYYSQIVNDFQKGDIAEGYSVSREKKESFPLTVTSAQKNPTAFYLCASSGTGPAESGNTIYFGEGSWLTVV.

The chain combines TRBV10-3 with TRBJ1-5; 7 positions match TRBD1. The CDR3 contains 16 residues. The V and J ends lost 3 bases and 4 bases, in that order; junction bases with no gene match: 9. The germline CDR1 and CDR2 sequences are ENHRY and SYGVKD. The CDR3 DNA follows: TGTGCCATCAGTGACCCGACAGGGTCATTGAATCAGCCCCAGCATTTT. This gives the protein CAISDPTGSLNQPQHF.

The chain links TRBV5-6 to TRBJ1-4; 9 positions agree with TRBD1. The V gene end was trimmed by 3 bases and the J gene end by 8 bases; junction bases not matched to a gene: 5. CDR1 is SGHDT and CDR2 is YYEEEE in the germline V gene. This CDR3 has 14 residues. The CDR3 here is CASSWDREREKLFF. Here the CDR3 DNA reads TGTGCCAGCAGCTGGGACAGGGAGAGAGAAAAACTGTTTTTT. Combining the CDR3 with reference TRBV5-6 and TRBJ1-4 gives the whole variable domain DAGVTQSPTHLIKTRGQQVTLRCSPKSGHDTVSWYQQALGQGPQFIFQYYEEEERQRGNFPDRFSGHQFPNYSSELNVNALLLGDSALYLCASSWDREREKLFFGSGTQLSVL.

Written as DNA, the CDR3 is TGCGCCAGCAGCCCAGATAGCGGGAGAGGCACAGATACGCAGTATTTT. Protein: CASSPDSGRGTDTQYF. The V call is TRBV5-1, the J call TRBJ2-3; 9 nucleotides line up with TRBD2. V gave up 4 bases and J gave up 1 base; unmatched junction bases: 7. This CDR3 comprises 16 residues. Germline loops: CDR1 SGHRS, CDR2 YFSETQ.

The chain recombines TRBV2 with TRBJ1-1; a possible D gene is TRBD1 (6 bases). The CDR3 loop spans 14 amino acids. Germline loops: CDR1 SNHLY, CDR2 FYNNEI. The V end lost 4 bases, the J end lost 0 bases, and 9 bases lay between the germline ends. CDR3: CASSGTAMNTEAFF. CDR3 DNA: TGTGCCAGCAGTGGGACAGCCATGAACACTGAAGCTTTCTTT.

This chain links TRBV7-9 with TRBJ1-2; no clear D gene. CDR3 length: 11 amino acids. Between the trimmed V and J ends, which lost 1 base and 7 bases, there was a span of 4 bases. Germline V gives CDR1 SEHNR, CDR2 FQNEAQ (reference sequence). The CDR3 reads CASSLGLGYTF. In DNA, the CDR3 is TGTGCCAGCAGCTTAGGTCTTGGCTACACCTTC.

This clone occurred a few times. J is TRBJ2-1 and V is TRBV9; 8 positions agree with TRBD2. The CDR3 contains 15 residues. After removal of 0 bases from V and 3 bases from J, the junction contained 2 bases not matched to a gene. Looked up from germline, CDR1 is SGDLS and CDR2 is YYNGEE. CDR3 sequence: CASSVASGGYNEQFF. The CDR3 region has the DNA TGTGCCAGCAGCGTAGCCAGCGGGGGCTACAATGAGCAGTTCTTC.

The V gene is TRBV20-1, the J gene TRBJ2-2; no reliable D call. V dropped 7 bases and J dropped 6 bases, with 9 bases sitting between them. Germline lookup yields CDR1 DFQATT and CDR2 SNEGSKA (reference sequence). The CDR3 contains 11 residues. Here the CDR3 DNA reads TGCAGTGTCGAGGTCGCCGGGGAGCTGTTTTTT. Amino acids: CSVEVAGELFF.

CDR3 in DNA: TGTGCCAGTAGAGTCAGGGAAAATCAGCCCCAGCATTTT. Its translation is CASRVRENQPQHF. The chain links TRBV19 to TRBJ1-5; TRBD1 is a possible D gene (5 bases). This CDR3 region has 13 residues. The V end lost 6 bases, the J end lost 4 bases, and 10 bases lay between the germline ends. Germline CDR1 reads LNHDA; CDR2 reads SQIVND (reference sequence). Filled out from reference TRBV19 and TRBJ1-5, the complete variable domain reads DGGITQSPKYLFRKEGQNVTLSCEQNLNHDAMYWYRQDPGQGLRLIYYSQIVNDFQKGDIAEGYSVSREKKESFPLTVTSAQKNPTAFYLCASRVRENQPQHFGDGTRLSIL.

The chain links TRBV6-5 to TRBJ1-2, with 7 nucleotides matching TRBD1. Germline V gene lookup returns CDR1 MNHEY and CDR2 SVGAGI. The ends lost 5 bases at V and 7 bases at J; junction bases unmatched: 4. The CDR3 is 12 amino acids. In nucleotides, the CDR3 is TGTGCCAGCAGTATGACAGGGAGTGGCTACACCTTC. Protein sequence: CASSMTGSGYTF.

This clone was counted a few times. This chain links TRBV30 with TRBJ1-4, with D maybe TRBD1 (6 bases). The CDR3 runs to 16 residues. Germline V gene data show CDR1 as GTSNPN and CDR2 as SVGIG (reference sequence). Trimming stripped 1 base from V and 3 bases from J, with 15 bases between. CDR3 DNA sequence: TGTGCCTGGAGTGGTCCTAGGGGGGGACCTAATGAAAAACTGTTTTTT. Its protein product is CAWSGPRGGPNEKLFF.

The chain links TRBV6-1 to TRBJ2-3; D is uncertain. This CDR3 has 12 amino acids. Between the trimmed V and J ends, which lost 7 bases and 2 bases, there was a span of 7 bases. From germline, CDR1 is MNHNS and CDR2 SASEGT. The DNA for the CDR3 is TGTGCCAGCACGGAGTTCACAGATACGCAGTATTTT. This encodes CASTEFTDTQYF.

The chain employs TRBV15 and TRBJ1-5, with D unclear. Trimming removed 5 bases from V and 4 bases from J, with 12 bases in between. Germline values: CDR1 LNHNV, CDR2 YYDKDF (reference sequence). The CDR3 contains 14 residues. CDR3 DNA sequence: TGTGCCACCAGCGTCCACAGAGCTAATCAGCCCCAGCATTTT. It encodes CATSVHRANQPQHF.

The rearrangement uses TRBV7-2 and TRBJ2-6, with TRBD2 matching 8 bases. With 2 bases clipped from V and 4 bases from J, the junction kept 10 bases outside the gene matches. This CDR3 comprises 18 residues. Germline loops: CDR1 SGHTA, CDR2 FQGNSA. The CDR3 DNA is TGTGCCAGCAGCTTATATTTGCGCGGGGGGCTGGGGGCCAACGTCCTGACTTTC. Encoded protein: CASSLYLRGGLGANVLTF.

The chain carries TRBV11-2 and TRBJ2-3; tentative D call: TRBD1 (6 bases). Germline CDR1 is SGHAT and CDR2 is FQNNGV. The CDR3 is 14 amino acids. V lost 7 bases to trimming and J lost 1 base, with 12 bases between them. The CDR3 bases are TGTGCCAGCACGGACTGGACAGGCACAGATACGCAGTATTTT. It codes for CASTDWTGTDTQYF.

This chain connects TRBV7-6 to TRBJ1-2, with 9 bases matching TRBD1. V gave up 4 bases and J gave up 4 bases; unmatched junction bases: 19. CDR1 and CDR2 (germline): SGHVS, FNYEAQ. The CDR3 runs 19 residues. CDR3 loop: CASSSQMGQGGPGVYGYTF. CDR3 bases: TGTGCCAGCAGCTCCCAAATGGGACAGGGAGGGCCCGGGGTCTATGGCTACACCTTC.

In this sample, this clone turned up once. CDR3 nucleotides: TGTGCCAGCAGCCCTAACGTACTAGCGGGGCCCTGGGATAAAAATGAGCAGTTCTTC. This codes for CASSPNVLAGPWDKNEQFF. V and J are TRBV11-2 and TRBJ2-1, with 10 bases identical to TRBD2. The CDR3 sequence is 19 residues long. Germline V gene data show CDR1 as SGHAT and CDR2 as FQNNGV. V dropped 5 bases and J dropped 7; count of bases not matched to a gene: 20.

V gene TRBV5-1 combines with J gene TRBJ2-1, with D maybe TRBD1 (6 bases). This CDR3 is 15 amino acids long. Per the germline V gene, CDR1 is SGHRS and CDR2 is YFSETQ. Between the trimmed V and J ends, which lost 1 base and 10 bases, there was a span of 18 bases. CDR3: CASSLMLGIQGEQFF. The CDR3 coding sequence is TGCGCCAGCAGCTTGATGCTTGGGATCCAGGGGGAGCAGTTCTTC.

The J gene is TRBJ2-2, the V gene TRBV18, with D perhaps TRBD1 (5 bases). Germline V gene lookup returns CDR1 KGHSH and CDR2 LQKENI. The CDR3 is made up of 13 amino acids. V gave up 1 base and J gave up 5 bases, with 5 bases separating them. Here the CDR3 reads CASSPQGTGELFF. The CDR3 DNA reads TGTGCCAGCTCACCACAGGGGACCGGGGAGCTGTTTTTT.

The chain employs TRBV30 and TRBJ1-5; D uncertain. The germline gives CDR1 GTSNPN, CDR2 SVGIG (reference sequence). The CDR3 extends over 13 amino acids. Trimming pared 5 bases from V and 3 bases from J, leaving 11 bases between. CDR3 sequence (DNA): TGTGCCTGGGGCCGGGAGGACAATCAGCCCCAGCATTTT. It codes for CAWGREDNQPQHF.